A selection of T cell receptor beta chains follows, all from one sample in a study of T cells in Graves' hyperthyroidism and ophthalmopathy. TCRdb analysed the multiplex PCR reads with MiXCR anew, one entry per CDR3 protein. The top ten clones hold almost 8% of a sample with some 460,000 distinct CDR3 sequences, approximately 14% of them seen once. Sequences were obtained from blood. All receptors derive from a young woman with Graves' hyperthyroidism. CDR3s include the opening cysteine and the closing phenylalanine or tryptophan. D genes are given only for firm matches. Size values are once, few and many counts, or a class for expanded clones, and some rows have none.

>.|TRBV19|many|TRBJ2-7
TGTGCCAGTAGTATCGTTCCAGTGGAGTCCCGTCTATGGGAGCAGTACTTC
CASSIVPVESRLWEQYF
>.|TRBV14|few|TRBJ1-2
TGTGCCAGCAGCCAAGATTCCACAGGGTGGAATGGCTACACCTTC
CASSQDSTGWNGYTF
>.|TRBV2|many|TRBJ1-2
TGTGCCAGCAGTGAAGGGATTGGAGGCTACACCTTC
CASSEGIGGYTF
>TRBD2|TRBV6-6|few|TRBJ2-5
TGTGCCAGCAGTTCCCCGCGACTAGCGGGGGGGCCCGAGACCCAGTACTTC
CASSSPRLAGGPETQYF
>.|TRBV6-6|many|TRBJ2-2
TGTGCCAGCAGTTACCCTAAGGACACGAACACCGGGGAGCTGTTTTTT
CASSYPKDTNTGELFF
>.|TRBV6-2/TRBV6-3|many|TRBJ2-7
TGTGCCAGCAGTTACTCGTCCAACTACGAGCAGTACTTC
CASSYSSNYEQYF
>.|TRBV3-1|many|TRBJ1-3
TGTGCCAGCAGTCCCCGTTCCCAATCCCGAAACACCATATATTTT
CASSPRSQSRNTIYF
>.|TRBV11-3|.|TRBJ2-5
TGTGCCAGCAGCTTACAGATGTACCAAGAGACCCAGTACTTC
CASSLQMYQETQYF
>TRBD1|TRBV9|many|TRBJ2-5
TGTGCCAGCAGTACCGGGACAGGGGGCTTCGGTGAGACCCAGTACTTC
CASSTGTGGFGETQYF
>.|TRBV6-1|few|TRBJ1-1
TGTGCCAGCAGTTCCGAACTCCTAGGGAAAAACACTGAAGCTTTCTTT
CASSSELLGKNTEAFF
>TRBD2|TRBV3-1|many|TRBJ2-3
TGTGCCAGCAGCCCCCTCGGGGGGGGCACAGATACGCAGTATTTT
CASSPLGGGTDTQYF
>TRBD2|TRBV7-8|.|TRBJ2-3
TGTGCCAGCAGCTTAGTGCCCCCGGGACTAGCGGGGGTCACAGATACGCAGTATTTT
CASSLVPPGLAGVTDTQYF
>.|TRBV6-1|many|TRBJ1-1
TGTGCCAGCACCGCGGAAGGGGGGGTTAGTGAAGCTTTCTTT
CASTAEGGVSEAFF
>TRBD2|TRBV7-3|many|TRBJ2-1
TGTGCCAGCAGCTTCGGGACTAGCGGAGTCTACAATGAGCAGTTCTTC
CASSFGTSGVYNEQFF
>TRBD1|TRBV7-9|many|TRBJ2-5
TGTGCCAGACGGTCTCGAGGGGGCATGGGGGAGACCCAGTACTTC
CARRSRGGMGETQYF
>.|TRBV7-2|many|TRBJ2-7
TGTGCCAGCAGCTTAACGGGGGGCTTAACCAACGAGCAGTACTTC
CASSLTGGLTNEQYF
>TRBD2|TRBV7-2|many|TRBJ2-2
TGTGCCAGCAGCTTAGATCTAGCGGTTGCGAACACCGGGGAGCTGTTTTTT
CASSLDLAVANTGELFF
>.|TRBV19|few|TRBJ1-3
TGTGCCAGTAGTATGTTGGGATCTGGAAACACCATATATTTT
CASSMLGSGNTIYF
>.|TRBV7-8|many|TRBJ1-5
TGTGCCAGCAGCTTAGGATCCTGGGGGTATAGCAATCAGCCCCAGCATTTT
CASSLGSWGYSNQPQHF
>.|TRBV30|many|TRBJ2-7
TGTGCCTGGAGCCGGGGAGGTGGCGAGCAGTACTTC
CAWSRGGGEQYF
>.|TRBV13|many|TRBJ1-4
TGTGCCAGCAGCTCCCGCGGGGGGACTAATGAAAAACTGTTTTTT
CASSSRGGTNEKLFF
>.|TRBV20-1|many|TRBJ2-1
TGCAGTGCTAGAGAGTCGGGGTACTCCTACAATGAGCAGTTCTTC
CSARESGYSYNEQFF
>.|TRBV4-1|.|TRBJ1-2
TGCGCCAGCAGCCAAGTGGCAGGGGCGCCTATCGGCTACACCTTC
CASSQVAGAPIGYTF
>TRBD1|TRBV11-2|many|TRBJ2-5
TGTGCCAGCAGCTCGCTGACAGGGAAAGAGACCCAGTACTTC
CASSSLTGKETQYF
>.|TRBV12-3/TRBV12-4|many|TRBJ2-1
TGTGCCAGCAGTCTCAGCGGTTACTCCTACAATGAGCAGTTCTTC
CASSLSGYSYNEQFF
>TRBD1|TRBV9|few|TRBJ1-2
TGTGCCAGCAGAGCCCCCGGGACAGGGGGCGCTTGCTACACCTTC
CASRAPGTGGACYTF
>TRBD2|TRBV27|few|TRBJ2-7
TGTGCCAGCAGTCCCCATCCCTCCAGCGGGAGCGGGTACTACGGGCAGTACTTC
CASSPHPSSGSGYYGQYF
>TRBD2|TRBV7-3|many|TRBJ2-1
TGTGCCAGCAGCTCTAGCGGTAGTGAGCAGTTCTTC
CASSSSGSEQFF
>.|TRBV20-1|many|TRBJ1-5
TGCAGTGCTAGAGATTTGGGGATCAATCAGCCCCAGCATTTT
CSARDLGINQPQHF
>.|TRBV29-1|.|TRBJ2-3
TGCAGCGTTGTGGGGACCGCCGCTGGGGTAGCGGCGCAGTATTTT
CSVVGTAAGVAAQYF
>TRBD1|TRBV7-2|many|TRBJ1-2
TGTGCCAGCAGCTTATCGGGACAGGGGCTTTATGGCTACACCTTC
CASSLSGQGLYGYTF
>.|TRBV20-1|many|TRBJ1-1
TGCAGTACGGGGATAAGGACCACTGAAGCTTTCTTT
CSTGIRTTEAFF
>TRBD1|TRBV20-1|.|TRBJ1-5
TGCAGTGCTAGAGAGACAGGGCAAAATCAGCCCCAGCATTTT
CSARETGQNQPQHF
>.|TRBV7-8|many|TRBJ1-5
TGTGCCAGCAGCTTAGCAACGGGGCCAGGTCAGCCCCAGCATTTT
CASSLATGPGQPQHF
>.|TRBV6-1|.|TRBJ2-7
TGTGCCAGCGGGGGACATCTCGAGCAGTACTTC
CASGGHLEQYF
>.|TRBV10-2|many|TRBJ1-1
TGCGCCAGCAGTGAGTCGACCATGAACACTGAAGCTTTCTTT
CASSESTMNTEAFF
>.|TRBV4-1|many|TRBJ1-1
TGCGCCAGCAGCCACTTGGGCCTGAACACTGAAGCTTTCTTT
CASSHLGLNTEAFF
>.|TRBV12-3/TRBV12-4|.|TRBJ1-1
TGTGCCAGCAGTCCAACTAGCGGAGGAACTGAAGCTTTCTTT
CASSPTSGGTEAFF
>.|TRBV4-1|.|TRBJ2-1
TGCGCCAGCAGCCAAGGCAGGGGGTCACTAGCGGAGCACAATGAGCAGTTCTTC
CASSQGRGSLAEHNEQFF
>.|TRBV20-1|.|TRBJ2-7
TGCAGTGCTAGAAGGGACCCTGGCTCCTACGAGCAGTACTTC
CSARRDPGSYEQYF
>.|TRBV14|few|TRBJ1-1
TGTGCCAGCAGCCAAGGGGGCGCTGGGAACACTGAAGCTTTCTTT
CASSQGGAGNTEAFF
>TRBD1|TRBV28|.|TRBJ2-7
TGTGCCAGCAGTCCCCGGACAGGGTCCGAGCAGTACTTC
CASSPRTGSEQYF
>.|TRBV10-3|few|TRBJ2-2
TGTGCCATCAGTGAGTCTGCCCCCGTCAGCGGGGAGCTGTTTTTT
CAISESAPVSGELFF
>TRBD1|TRBV6-1|few|TRBJ1-5
TGTGCCAGCAGTGATTTAGACAGGGCGAGCAATCAGCCCCAGCATTTT
CASSDLDRASNQPQHF
>TRBD1|TRBV12-5|many|TRBJ1-1
TGTGCTAGTGGTTTCTGGGACAGGCCGAACACTGAAGCTTTCTTT
CASGFWDRPNTEAFF
>.|TRBV6-5|many|TRBJ2-1
TGTGCCAGCAGTTACTCCAGATCCTACAATGAGCAGTTCTTC
CASSYSRSYNEQFF
>.|TRBV3-1|.|TRBJ2-1
TGTGCCAGCAGCCAAGGTGGGCTAAACAATGAGCAGTTCTTC
CASSQGGLNNEQFF
>TRBD1|TRBV12-3/TRBV12-4|many|TRBJ1-1
TGTGCCAGCAGATACGGGACAGGGTACGTGAACACTGAAGCTTTCTTT
CASRYGTGYVNTEAFF
>.|TRBV25-1|many|TRBJ2-5
TGTGCCAGCAGTGAATTTACCCGGGGCTGGGAGACCCAGTACTTC
CASSEFTRGWETQYF
>.|TRBV10-3|many|TRBJ1-2
TGTGCCATCAGTGAGTCCCCTCATGGCTACACCTTC
CAISESPHGYTF
>.|TRBV5-6|.|TRBJ1-6
TGTGCCAGCAGCTTCGACCCTAGGAATTCACCCCTCCACTTT
CASSFDPRNSPLHF
>.|TRBV4-2|.|TRBJ2-6
TGTGCCAGCAGCCAAGTTTGGGGGGCGGCAACTGGGGCCAACGTCCTGACTTTC
CASSQVWGAATGANVLTF
>.|TRBV18|many|TRBJ1-6
TGTGCCAGCTCACTTCGGATTAATAATAATTCACCCCTCCACTTT
CASSLRINNNSPLHF
>.|TRBV6-1|many|TRBJ2-7
TGTGCCAGCAGTGGAGACATCCTAGGGCAGTACTTC
CASSGDILGQYF
>.|TRBV20-1|few|TRBJ2-7
TGCAGTGCTAGAGATCGGGCGACGACCTACGAGCAGTACTTC
CSARDRATTYEQYF